What follows describes a single T cell receptor (beta chain). What it binds is not known. This sample is part of a study of CD8 T cells in Susac syndrome. Across the study: When blood was drawn, patients with Susac syndrome were on intravenous immunoglobulin alone, on corticosteroids, or therapy-naive.

Random hexamers were used to reverse transcribe an amount of about 0.5 to 1 ug RNA. Using its own MiXCR run on the immunoSEQ multiplex PCR reads, TCRdb lists one record per CDR3 protein. The sample has 120,000 or so distinct CDR3 sequences; around 94% are singletons. General study points: Susac CD8+ clonal expansion peaked in TEMRA cells and active patients.

TCR beta was sequenced from blood CD8+ and CD4+ T cells. The CD8+ and CD4+ T cells were isolated magnetically using a negative isolation approach, whereas the TEMRA cells were enriched by FACS. The TCR comes from a human donor with Susac syndrome. The material sequenced was CD8+ T cells from PBMCs.

CDR3 sequence (DNA): TGTGCCAGCAGTTACTCGACGGGGCCGCAGTACTTC. It codes for CASSYSTGPQYF. The chain carries TRBV6-5 and TRBJ2-7; D could derive from TRBD1 or TRBD2 (5 bases each). In germline, CDR1 is MNHEY, CDR2 SVGAGI. V was trimmed by 0 bases and J by 9 bases, leaving 9 bases between them. The CDR3 covers 12 residues.